The clone carrying this T cell receptor beta chain came up a few times. Antigen specificity is unknown. The sample is drawn from a study of cytomegalovirus exposure and HLA in healthy donors. Primers: 60 Vbeta forward and 13 Jbeta reverse. Some clones are missing from TCRdb's copy, which holds only in-frame ones; the method was immunoSEQ multiplex PCR. This sample has some 130,000 clones; around 63% occur once, and the top ten carry approximately 1.7%. General study results and limits: It was reportedly the case that the classifier diagnosed cytomegalovirus status with high specificity and sensitivity. Analyzed later, most CMV-associated TCR beta chains appeared HLA-restricted.

The sample taken for sequencing was PBMCs. The source is a human donor in good health.

DNA of the CDR3: TGTGCCAGCAGGAACAGGGGGAGATACACCGGGGAGCTGTTTTTT. It is translated as CASRNRGRYTGELFF. The V call is TRBV27, the J call TRBJ2-2; 8 nucleotides agree with TRBD1. Germline trimming cut 6 bases from V and 3 bases from J; bases unmatched to any gene: 6. The CDR3 is 15 amino acids. Looked up from germline, CDR1 is MNHEY and CDR2 is SMNVEV (reference sequence).